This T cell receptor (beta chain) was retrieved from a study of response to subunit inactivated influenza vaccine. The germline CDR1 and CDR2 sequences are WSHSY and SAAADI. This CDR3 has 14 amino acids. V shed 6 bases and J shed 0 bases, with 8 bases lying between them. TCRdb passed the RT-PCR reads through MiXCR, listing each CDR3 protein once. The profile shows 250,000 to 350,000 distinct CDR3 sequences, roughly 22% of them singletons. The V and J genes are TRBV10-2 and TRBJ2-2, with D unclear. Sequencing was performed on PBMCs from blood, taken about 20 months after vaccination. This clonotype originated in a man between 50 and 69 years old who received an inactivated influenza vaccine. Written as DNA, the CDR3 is TGCGCCAGCAGGATAGGGTCGAACACCGGGGAGCTGTTTTTT. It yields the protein CASRIGSNTGELFF.